This T cell receptor (beta chain) was captured in a study of shared clonotypes between healthy human individuals. Produced via immunoSEQ multiplex PCR; TCRdb's table is partial and in-frame only. The sample lists 1,500,000 or so clones, approximately 98.5% occurring once. The CDR3 extends over 14 amino acids. The V and J ends lost 0 bases and 5 bases respectively, with 10 bases between them. Germline V gives CDR1 SGHTS, CDR2 YDEGEE. The sample comprised naive CD4+ T cells sorted from blood. The subset is: CD45RA+ positively selected. The V gene is TRBV5-8, the J gene TRBJ2-3; D not resolved. This clonotype was obtained from a man aged 25 to 45 in good health. CDR3 residues: CASSLGLVRDTQYF. The DNA for the CDR3 is TGTGCCAGCAGCTTGGGTCTAGTACGAGATACGCAGTATTTT.